This T cell receptor (beta chain) originates from a study of Ad26.COV2.S vaccination and SARS-CoV-2 variants. Study-level results: Analyses that measured TCR breadth and depth may have underestimated total T cell responses. Whether participants received vaccine or placebo, their non-spike TCR breadth was similar.

Sequencing used immunoSEQ multiplex PCR; TCRdb keeps in-frame clones, though not all of them. The profile shows a few hundred thousand clones, 85% to 90% of them singletons. Regarding this clone: Its antigen is unidentified.

Germline V gene data show CDR1 as MRHNA and CDR2 as SNTAGT. CDR3 length: 16 residues. With 8 bases clipped from V and 4 bases from J, the junction kept 16 bases outside the gene matches. Treatment: approximately 18 received Ad26.COV2.S at low or high dose, single or two shots; 5 received placebo; per-sample allocation not given. The study sampled participants on day 63 after the first vaccine or placebo injection. The administered vaccine (an Ad26 vector) expressed Wuhan-strain SARS-CoV-2 spike. The chain links TRBV6-4 to TRBJ1-2, with TRBD1 matching over 7 bases. The source is a person aged 18-60 years who received the Ad26.COV2.S COVID-19 vaccine or a placebo. The material sequenced was peripheral blood, taken in a trial of Ad26.COV2.S vaccine versus placebo. The chain's CDR3 is CASQTPDRKIPYGYTF. CDR3 in DNA: TGTGCCAGCCAGACACCGGACAGGAAGATACCCTATGGCTACACCTTC.